The source of this T cell receptor beta chain is a study of CD8+CD57+ T cells in acquired aplastic anemia. Study overall: In CD4+ cells, healthy donors produced an average of about 10.8 million reads. Study outcomes and limitations: Patients and controls turned out to have more than 25 CD8+ CDR3 sequences in common. Patients did not significantly differ from controls in CD8+ Simpson's diversity.

Profiles of TCR beta VDJ and CDR3 were generated from a genomic DNA template. TCRdb itself ran the reads through MiXCR, one entry per CDR3 protein. Of roughly 40,000 distinct CDR3 sequences detected, 65% to 70% appear once; the ten largest clones hold about a quarter. As concerns this clonotype: What it binds is unknown.

The sequence came from a human donor in good health, serving as a control. Source material: sorted CD4+, CD8+, or CD8+CD57+ T cells (not recorded which) from PBMCs.

CDR3 region: CASSSVRGGHEQYF. CDR3 DNA sequence: TGTGCCAGCAGCTCAGTGCGGGGTGGCCACGAGCAGTACTTC. V usage is TRBV7-9 and J usage is TRBJ2-7; TRBD2 is a possible D gene (6 bases). From germline, CDR1 is SEHNR and CDR2 FQNEAQ (reference sequence). Trimming stripped 4 bases from V and 5 bases from J, with 15 bases between. There are 14 residues in the CDR3. Variable domain in full (rest from reference TRBV7-9 and TRBJ2-7): DTGVSQNPRHKITKRGQNVTFRCDPISEHNRLYWYRQTLGQGPEFLTYFQNEAQLEKSRLLSDRFSAERPKGSFSTLEIQRTEQGDSAMYLCASSSVRGGHEQYFGPGTRLTVT.